These T cell receptor beta chains were read from a single sample in a study of molecular identifiers for immune sequencing clone quantification. Each CDR3 protein is one row after TCRdb ran MiXCR on the PCR reads. This sample carries some 650,000 distinct CDR3 sequences, just under 20% of them seen once, and the ten largest clones take roughly 0.85%. Material for sequencing was naive CD8+ T cells from blood, with Jurkat cell RNA spiked in. All receptors come from a human donor in good health. Some libraries in this study had Jurkat cell RNA spiked in. Each CDR3 is given without its conserved first and last residue.

TRBV19	TRBJ1-5	ASLRGPGNQPQH
TRBV6-1	TRBJ1-1	ASSVGQAKGWTEAF
TRBV30	TRBJ2-1	AWSPGNSYNEQF
TRBV12-3/TRBV12-4	TRBJ1-5	ASSPGEESNQPQH
TRBV5-1	TRBJ1-1	ASSPTHYTVSGLENTETF
TRBV14	TRBJ1-2	ASSQYRTANCGYA
TRBV6-1	TRBJ2-7	ASSELPGGAYEQY
TRBV20-1	TRBJ2-3	SPSLVGEVDTQY
TRBV6-5	TRBJ1-4	ASSYSATNEKLF
TRBV3-1	TRBJ2-1	ASSHRDYLSSYNEQF
TRBV5-1	TRBJ2-1	ASSWRQSGSYNEQF
TRBV29-1	TRBJ2-1	SVEGGGGEDNEQF
TRBV7-3	TRBJ2-3	ASSLGQGRRDTQY
TRBV7-8	TRBJ2-3	TSSSPQGTDTQY
TRBV29-1	TRBJ2-2	SVGEIAGGGELF
TRBV6-5	TRBJ2-1	ASSYGWGRTIGAYNEQF
TRBV30	TRBJ1-4	AWSWVATNEKLF
TRBV3-1	TRBJ2-2	ASSYTGPWTGELF
TRBV9	TRBJ2-3	ASSPRGGMGADTQY
TRBV12-3/TRBV12-4	TRBJ2-1	ASSPTGLEVREQF
TRBV27	TRBJ2-3	ASSLPSGAHTDTQY
TRBV15	TRBJ2-1	ATSPRGNNEQF
TRBV28	TRBJ2-5	ASSRTGGEETQY
TRBV19	TRBJ1-5	ASSWQNNQPQH
TRBV12-3/TRBV12-4	TRBJ2-1	ASSPLAGGGYNEQF
TRBV4-1	TRBJ2-1	ASSQVSYQYNEQF
TRBV4-1	TRBJ2-5	ASSQEEGTGGWGQY
TRBV6-6	TRBJ2-3	ASSTPGADTQY
TRBV2	TRBJ2-7	ASSQTGAGFEQY
TRBV4-1	TRBJ1-1	ASSLQTFQGAFNSEAF
TRBV3-1	TRBJ2-3	ASSQGTDTRY
TRBV4-3	TRBJ2-1	ASSQSGQGYEQF
TRBV20-1	TRBJ2-7	SAWEPRLAGAYEQY
TRBV5-8	TRBJ2-1	ASSPEGLAGLNNEQF
TRBV6-5	TRBJ1-1	ASSPPLRRTEAF
TRBV5-1	TRBJ1-1	ASSLFVPENTEAF
TRBV6-5	TRBJ1-1	ASSLSGGWTEAF
TRBV7-9	TRBJ2-1	ASSLAGAGEQF
TRBV6-6	TRBJ2-7	ASSYGLPYEQY
TRBV5-6	TRBJ2-7	ASSLWGQGGIYEQY
TRBV18	TRBJ1-2	ASSPPGGLNYGYT
TRBV28	TRBJ1-6	ASRPGHPNSPLH
TRBV30	TRBJ1-4	AWSVSILGEKLF
TRBV5-6	TRBJ2-3	ASSPSLTRDTQY
TRBV19	TRBJ2-7	ASSAGLFYEQY
TRBV12-3/TRBV12-4	TRBJ1-1	ASSPDGLNTEAF